These 21 T cell receptor beta chains were sequenced from one sample in a study of blood T cells in healthy people across ages. A J-beta primer mix and a sample-barcoded 5' primer were used in a second PCR of roughly 6 to 11 cycles. TCRdb re-analysed the 5' RACE reads in MiXCR, keeping a single row per CDR3 protein. The data contain about 720,000 distinct CDR3 sequences, roughly 25% of them singletons. The data were also submitted as part of a second study, on T cells of mothers and their children.

Sample: blood. These TCRs come from a boy between 10 and 17 years old in good health.

This clonotype was counted only a few times. One end of the junction is discordant with germline, which a read error may explain. The rearrangement joins TRBV18 to TRBJ2-3; D remains unclear. Germline V gives CDR1 KGHSH, CDR2 LQKENI. The CDR3 has 15 amino acids. In DNA form, the CDR3 reads TGTGCCAGCTCACCACCATCAGCGAACACATATACGCAGTATTTT. This gives the protein CASSPPSANTYTQYF.

V usage is TRBV9 and J usage is TRBJ2-7; 8 nucleotides line up with TRBD2. The J call may be incorrect, as the DNA end agrees better with TRBJ2-5. The germline gives CDR1 SGDLS, CDR2 YYNGEE. This CDR3 has 15 residues. CDR3 DNA sequence: TGTGCCAGCAGCGTGCGGGGGAGCGGGGGCGAGACCCAGTACTTC. Amino acids: CASSVRGSGGETQYF.

The CDR3 coding sequence is TGCAGCGTTGTATTCGGGGGAGGCGAGCAGTTCTTC. Its translation is CSVVFGGGEQFF. The gene calls are TRBV29-1 and TRBJ2-1, with D possibly being TRBD2 (6 bases). V lost 4 bases to trimming and J lost 10 bases, with 14 bases between them. From germline, CDR1 is SQVTM and CDR2 ANQGSEA. There are 12 residues in the CDR3.

This clonotype turned up a few times. The rearrangement joins TRBV7-3 to TRBJ2-7; 7 nucleotides line up with TRBD2. J lost 6 bases, V lost 2 bases, and 4 bases had no gene match. The CDR3 consists of 13 residues. Germline V CDR1 and CDR2: SGHTA, FQGTGA. The CDR3 here is CASSLGGGVEQYF. Written as DNA, the CDR3 is TGTGCCAGCAGCTTAGGGGGAGGGGTCGAGCAGTACTTC.

This clonotype was seen more than once but under ten times. This chain links TRBV19 with TRBJ2-5; no clear D gene. The J call is uncertain, as TRBJ2-1 better fits the DNA end. CDR1 and CDR2 (germline): LNHDA, SQIVND (reference sequence). The CDR3 length is 12 residues. As DNA, the CDR3 is TGTGCCAGTAGTACCGGGCTCGATGAGCAGTTCTTC. The encoded protein is CASSTGLDEQFF.

V usage is TRBV15 and J usage is TRBJ1-2; D might be TRBD1 (6 bases). The CDR3 totals 15 residues. CDR1 is LNHNV, CDR2 YYDKDF, per germline (reference sequence). V gave up 6 bases and J gave up 1 base, with 15 bases separating them. The CDR3 DNA reads TGTGCCACCAGGAGGGGAAGGACAGATAACTATGGCTACACCTTC. This encodes CATRRGRTDNYGYTF.

The V and J genes are TRBV4-2 and TRBJ1-2; tentative D call: TRBD1 (5 bases). This CDR3 contains 17 residues. Looked up from germline, CDR1 is LGHNA and CDR2 is YNFKEQ. V was clipped by 1 base and J by 8 bases, with 23 bases between them. CDR3 nucleotide sequence: TGTGCCAGCAGCCAAGGATTACGAGAGGGGACCCAAGAAGGCTACACCTTC. Residues: CASSQGLREGTQEGYTF.

This clonotype was seen only a few times. The junction does not match germline at one end; this may be a read error. The genes are TRBV20-1 and TRBJ2-5; maybe TRBD2 (5 bases). Germline values: CDR1 DFQATT, CDR2 SNEGSKA (reference sequence). This CDR3 is 12 amino acids long. CDR3: CSARDYRETQYF. The DNA for the CDR3 is TGCAGTGCTCGAGACTATAGGGAGACCCAGTACTTC.

The V call is TRBV4-1, the J call TRBJ2-1; no clear D gene. Germline assignment: CDR1 MGHRA and CDR2 YSYEKL. The V and J ends lost 0 bases and 8 bases respectively, with 5 bases between them. CDR3 length equals 12 residues. The DNA for the CDR3 is TGCGCCAGCAGCCAAGATGTGGATGAGCAGTTCTTC. As protein: CASSQDVDEQFF.

Only a few counts were recorded for this clonotype. The CDR3: CASSSGVRRDTQYF. As DNA, the CDR3 is TGTGCCAGCAGCTCCGGGGTCCGCAGGGATACGCAGTATTTT. The chain joins TRBV7-3 to TRBJ2-3, with D perhaps TRBD2 (5 bases). The V gene lost 4 bases and the J gene lost 6 bases, with 14 bases spanning the gap. This CDR3 has 14 residues. CDR1 and CDR2 from the germline V gene are SGHTA and FQGTGA.

This clonotype was detected only a few times. V usage is TRBV7-9 and J usage is TRBJ1-4, with unresolved D. Germline V gene lookup returns CDR1 SEHNR and CDR2 FQNEAQ (reference sequence). This CDR3 region has 16 residues. V lost 5 bases and J lost 0, with 13 bases in between. The CDR3 reads CASSPSPGATNEKLFF. The CDR3 DNA sequence: TGTGCCAGCAGCCCTTCCCCGGGAGCAACTAATGAAAAACTGTTTTTT.

The chain combines TRBV14 with TRBJ2-3; maybe TRBD2 (5 bases). The germline CDR1 and CDR2 sequences are SGHDN and FVKESK. CDR3 length equals 13 residues. Trimming removed 6 bases from V and 2 bases from J, with 9 bases in between. CDR3 DNA sequence: TGTGCCAGCAGTCAGGACTTCACAGATACGCAGTATTTT. Amino acids: CASSQDFTDTQYF.

The CDR3 DNA reads TGTGCCAGCAGCCGGGACAGCCTAGAAGGCTACACCTTC. Translating gives CASSRDSLEGYTF. The chain links TRBV12-3 or TRBV12-4 to TRBJ1-2; TRBD1 matches at 7 bases. With V trimmed by 6 bases and J by 8 bases, 9 bases remained unmatched. The length of the CDR3 is 13 residues.

The rearrangement joins TRBV13 to TRBJ2-3; D is undetermined. The CDR3 contains 13 residues. In germline, CDR1 is PRHDT, CDR2 FYEKMQ (reference sequence). The V and J ends lost 2 bases and 3 bases respectively, with 6 bases between them. CDR3 protein: CASSLYITDTQYF. The CDR3 nucleotides read TGTGCCAGCAGCTTATATATAACAGATACGCAGTATTTT.

CDR3 in DNA: TGTGCCAGCAGTGTCTTTCGTGCGGGTCGGAATGAGCAGTTCTTC. Translating gives CASSVFRAGRNEQFF. The V call is TRBV2, the J call TRBJ2-1; D is perhaps TRBD2 (5 bases). Germline V gene data show CDR1 as SNHLY and CDR2 as FYNNEI. V was trimmed by 4 bases and J by 7 bases, leaving 17 bases between them. The CDR3 covers 15 residues. The full variable domain, in which reference TRBV2 and TRBJ2-1 provide the parts outside the CDR3, is EPEVTQTPSHQVTQMGQEVILRCVPISNHLYFYWYRQILGQKVEFLVSFYNNEISEKSEIFDDQFSVERPDGSNFTLKIRSTKLEDSAMYFCASSVFRAGRNEQFFGPGTRLTVL.

This sequence joins TRBV20-1 and TRBJ2-1, with TRBD2 as a possible D gene (6 bases). The CDR3 sequence is 13 residues long. V was cut by 5 bases and J by 12 bases, with 20 bases left in between. CDR1 is DFQATT and CDR2 is SNEGSKA in the germline V gene (reference sequence). The DNA for the CDR3 is TGCAGTGCTGTCGACTGGTACGGGGGAGTGCAGTTCTTC. Residues: CSAVDWYGGVQFF.

The V and J genes are TRBV27 and TRBJ2-2; D gene unclear. CDR3 length: 13 residues. V lost 3 bases, J lost 5 bases, and 7 bases lay in between. Germline V lookup: CDR1 MNHEY, CDR2 SMNVEV (reference sequence). DNA of the CDR3: TGTGCCAGCAGTTTTTTTGAGACCGGGGAGCTGTTTTTT. Its translation: CASSFFETGELFF.

V and J are TRBV6-2 or TRBV6-3 and TRBJ2-3; weak D call: TRBD1 (6 bases). Germline V CDR1 and CDR2: MNHEY, SVGEGT. The CDR3 covers 15 residues. V was shortened by 2 bases and J by 5 bases, with 14 bases between the two germline ends. CDR3 amino acids: CASSYNLDSGDTQYF. DNA for the CDR3: TGTGCCAGCAGTTACAACTTGGACAGCGGAGATACGCAGTATTTT.

This clonotype has ten or more counts. The rearrangement links TRBV4-1 to TRBJ2-1; weak D call: TRBD2 (6 bases). Per the germline V gene, CDR1 is MGHRA and CDR2 is YSYEKL. The CDR3 is 14 residues long. Trimming removed 3 bases from V and 4 bases from J, with 10 bases in between. The CDR3 here is CASSHGGGYNEQFF. CDR3 coding DNA: TGCGCCAGCAGCCACGGCGGAGGGTACAATGAGCAGTTCTTC.

This rearrangement joins TRBV5-1 to TRBJ1-6; D is unresolved. V dropped 0 bases and J dropped 7 bases, with 8 bases sitting between them. Germline V CDR1 and CDR2: SGHRS, YFSETQ. The CDR3 has 14 amino acids. CDR3 coding DNA: TGCGCCAGCAGCTTGGAGTTGGCGAATTCACCCCTCCACTTT. Translating it yields CASSLELANSPLHF.

The genes are TRBV27 and TRBJ2-7; D possibly corresponds to TRBD2 (6 bases). V was pared by 0 bases and J by 2 bases, with 14 bases between. CDR1 is MNHEY, CDR2 SMNVEV, per germline (reference sequence). The CDR3 contains 16 residues. CDR3: CASSLSAGRITYEQYF. CDR3 sequence (DNA): TGTGCCAGCAGTTTATCCGCGGGACGAATTACCTACGAGCAGTACTTC.